Shown below are 14 T cell receptor beta chains from a single sample sequenced in a study of CD8 T cells in Susac syndrome. Random hexamers were used to reverse transcribe 0.5 to 1 ug of RNA. One entry per CDR3 protein results from TCRdb running MiXCR on the immunoSEQ multiplex PCR reads. The sample carries about 210,000 distinct CDR3 sequences, 95% recorded once. Sequencing was carried out using CD4+ T cells from PBMCs. Every receptor here comes from a human donor with multiple sclerosis.

This chain joins TRBV20-1 and TRBJ2-3, with a tentative D call TRBD2 (5 bases). The CDR3 runs to 14 residues. Per germline, CDR1 DFQATT and CDR2 SNEGSKA (reference sequence). V was shortened by 3 bases and J by 3 bases, with 13 bases between the two germline ends. The CDR3 sequence is CSARPGGWTDTQYF. CDR3 coding DNA: TGCAGTGCTAGGCCCGGAGGATGGACAGATACGCAGTATTTT.

The rearrangement uses TRBV20-1 and TRBJ1-4; possibly TRBD1 for D (5 bases). The CDR3 runs 14 residues. Germline assignment: CDR1 DFQATT and CDR2 SNEGSKA (reference sequence). V was trimmed by 4 bases and J by 8 bases, leaving 17 bases between them. The CDR3 nucleotides read TGCAGTGCTACCTCCGACAGTCCCGTGGAAAAACTGTTTTTT. As protein: CSATSDSPVEKLFF.

The chain joins TRBV5-6 to TRBJ2-1; D might be TRBD1 (5 bases). The V end lost 4 bases, the J end lost 0 bases, and 11 bases lay between the germline ends. This CDR3 comprises 15 residues. CDR1 SGHDT and CDR2 YYEEEE come from the germline V gene. The CDR3 reads CASSRTLNSYNEQFF. The CDR3 DNA follows: TGTGCCAGCAGCCGGACACTAAACTCCTACAATGAGCAGTTCTTC.

The rearrangement links TRBV12-3 or TRBV12-4 to TRBJ2-1; no definite D call. Trimming took 7 bases from V and 4 from J, leaving 5 bases between them. This CDR3 is built from 11 residues. The chain's CDR3 is CASKGYNEQFF. In nucleotides, the CDR3 is TGTGCCAGCAAGGGTTACAATGAGCAGTTCTTC.

The rearrangement joins TRBV12-3 or TRBV12-4 to TRBJ2-5, with D unresolved. The V and J ends lost 6 bases and 7 bases respectively, with 15 bases between them. CDR3 size: 13 residues. In DNA, the CDR3 is TGTGCCAGCAGCCCCGCTCTATACGGGACCCAGTACTTC. Translating it yields CASSPALYGTQYF.

The V and J genes are TRBV29-1 and TRBJ1-3; D not certain. V was pared by 5 bases and J by 5 bases, with 10 bases between. In germline, CDR1 is SQVTM, CDR2 ANQGSEA. The CDR3 has 12 residues. The CDR3 spells CSVKTDRNTIYF. DNA for the CDR3: TGCAGCGTTAAGACGGATCGAAACACCATATATTTT.

The chain carries TRBV20-1 and TRBJ2-1, with 10 nucleotides matching TRBD2. Germline V gene sequence: CDR1 DFQATT, CDR2 SNEGSKA (reference sequence). The junction had 14 bases not matched to a gene; V was cut back by 4 bases and J by 8 bases. There are 16 residues in the CDR3. The CDR3 DNA reads as TGCAGTGCTACTCCATGGACTAGCGGAGCGAAAGATGAGCAGTTCTTC. Translation: CSATPWTSGAKDEQFF.

V is TRBV19 and J is TRBJ1-2; D may be TRBD1 (5 bases). Germline-derived CDR1 and CDR2 are LNHDA and SQIVND (reference sequence). The V end was cut by 7 bases, the J end by 1 base, with 16 bases between. The CDR3 totals 15 residues. CDR3 DNA sequence: TGTGCCAGTACTCCCACCGGGGACCATAACTATGGCTACACCTTC. Translating gives CASTPTGDHNYGYTF.

CDR3 amino acids: CASSVSSHNSPLHF. CDR3 sequence (DNA): TGTGCCAGCAGCGTAAGTTCCCATAATTCACCCCTCCACTTT. The chain joins TRBV9 to TRBJ1-6, with D hard to call. V was cut by 1 base and J by 5 bases, with 7 bases left in between. Germline CDR1 reads SGDLS; CDR2 reads YYNGEE. The CDR3 extends over 14 amino acids.

The chain links TRBV20-1 to TRBJ1-1; D is unresolved. Germline-derived CDR1 and CDR2 are DFQATT and SNEGSKA (reference sequence). The CDR3 is 18 amino acids. V lost 0 bases to trimming and J lost 0 bases, with 20 bases between them. CDR3 coding DNA: TGCAGTGCTAGAGATCGAACGGGCCCCCTTTCGATGAACACTGAAGCTTTCTTT. Residues: CSARDRTGPLSMNTEAFF.

The genes are TRBV5-1 and TRBJ2-1; TRBD1 aligns across 8 bases. Germline V gene lookup returns CDR1 SGHRS and CDR2 YFSETQ. V trimming: 4 bases; J trimming: 5 bases; junction bases outside the gene matches: 2. This CDR3 region has 13 residues. The CDR3 coding sequence is TGCGCCAGCAGCAGGACAGGGAACAATGAGCAGTTCTTC. It specifies CASSRTGNNEQFF.

V usage is TRBV9 and J usage is TRBJ1-5; 7 positions agree with TRBD1. After removal of 0 bases from V and 6 bases from J, the junction contained 6 bases not matched to a gene. CDR3 length equals 15 residues. Germline V gene sequence: CDR1 SGDLS, CDR2 YYNGEE. This CDR3 reads CASSVGDRARQPQHF. The DNA of the CDR3 is TGTGCCAGCAGCGTAGGCGACAGGGCCCGTCAGCCCCAGCATTTT.

The chain is built from TRBV29-1 and TRBJ2-5; 8 bases match TRBD1. From germline, CDR1 is SQVTM and CDR2 ANQGSEA. Trimming removed 7 bases from V and 4 bases from J; junction bases left unmatched: 8. The CDR3 loop spans 13 amino acids. The DNA of the CDR3 is TGCAGCGGCAAGACAGGGGCCGGAGAGACCCAGTACTTC. It translates to CSGKTGAGETQYF.

This clonotype was found once. The chain combines TRBV29-1 with TRBJ2-3, with TRBD1 identical over 8 bases. Germline values: CDR1 SQVTM, CDR2 ANQGSEA. The CDR3 has 13 amino acids. With 8 bases clipped from V and 3 bases from J, the junction kept 7 bases outside the gene matches. The CDR3 nucleotides read TGCAGCTCACAGGGGGTAGGGACAGATACGCAGTATTTT. Amino acids: CSSQGVGTDTQYF.